The clone carrying this T cell receptor (beta chain) was seen only once. Participating donors were healthy, HIV-negative adults free of recent acute infections or vaccinations. On ten immunoSEQ deep assay plates, unsorted PBMC DNA was sequenced. Assay used: immunoSEQ multiplex PCR; TCRdb lists only in-frame clones, some missing. The repertoire has some 490,000 clones, roughly 80% of them found once; the top ten carry roughly 12%. The entry originates in a study of shared clonotypes between healthy human individuals. The V gene's germline CDR1 is MDHEN and CDR2 SYDVKM. V dropped 2 bases and J dropped 2 bases, with 9 bases sitting between them. This CDR3 contains 14 residues.

The sequenced material came from PBMCs. The genes are TRBV28 and TRBJ2-5; D not resolved. The clonotype originates from a woman in her forties in good health. Some clones in this sample may be carry-over from other donors' samples. The CDR3 coding sequence is TGTGCCAGCAGTTTAACCAGCCCTCAAGAGACCCAGTACTTC. It encodes CASSLTSPQETQYF.